The subject of this entry is one T cell receptor beta chain. Its target is unknown. Every donor provided around 9.5 milliliters of peripheral blood. Per sample, extraction of total RNA gave at least 5.5 micrograms in every case. This entry belongs to a study of blood T cells in healthy people across ages. V gave up 3 bases and J gave up 13 bases; unmatched junction bases: 15. This CDR3 contains 15 residues. Germline CDR1 and CDR2: WSHSY and SAAADI. Study-wide findings and caveats: Unsorted PBMCs prevented conclusive naive versus antigen-experienced comparison. A roughly linear age-dependent decrease characterized TCR beta diversity per million T cells.

Alongside a J-beta primer mix, a sample-barcoded 5' primer served in a second PCR lasting about 6 to 11 cycles. TCRdb reanalysed the 5' RACE reads using MiXCR and keeps one entry per CDR3 protein. This table holds hundreds of thousands of distinct CDR3 sequences, approximately 53% found once. Sequencing used blood. The receptor comes from a man aged 35 to 55 in good health. The chain combines TRBV10-2 with TRBJ2-5, with TRBD2 matching 9 bases. Here the CDR3 DNA reads TGCGCCAGCAGTGAATCTTTGGGTAGCGGGAGTGGGGGGTACTTC. Translation: CASSESLGSGSGGYF.